The text below deals with one T cell receptor beta chain. This sample stems from a study of Ad26.COV2.S vaccination and SARS-CoV-2 variants. Study summary: In the study, Ad26.COV2.S was injected intramuscularly once, or twice 56 days apart.

Stated treatment: roughly 20 received Ad26.COV2.S at low or high dose, single or two shots; 5 received placebo; per-sample allocation not given. After the first vaccine or placebo injection, samples were drawn on day 63. TCRdb keeps only in-frame clones here, not all; method: immunoSEQ multiplex PCR. The sample holds hundreds of thousands of clones, under 90% seen once. Germline assignment: CDR1 LNHDA and CDR2 SQIVND (reference sequence). This CDR3 has 14 residues. The ends were cut back, 1 base at V and 8 bases at J, with 14 bases in the middle. The chain joins TRBV19 to TRBJ1-2; D is undetermined. The specimen comprised peripheral blood, sampled in a trial of Ad26.COV2.S vaccine versus placebo. The receptor comes from a person aged 18 to 65 who received the Ad26.COV2.S COVID-19 vaccine or a placebo. Here the CDR3 DNA reads TGTGCCAGTAGTATAGCGGGAGGACCGTCAGGCTACACCTTC. This gives the protein CASSIAGGPSGYTF.